The 5 T cell receptor beta chains given below trace back to one sample, sequenced in a study of shared clonotypes between healthy human individuals. Clones were read by immunoSEQ multiplex PCR, and TCRdb kept only the in-frame ones, dropping some. The table shows about 990,000 clones, with roughly 74% occurring only once. Sequencing input: memory CD4+ T cells from PBMCs. As for subset: CD45RA-negative fraction. Receptors were obtained from a man in his late teens or twenties in good health. Some clones in this sample may be carry-over from other donors' samples.

The chain has TRBV5-1 and TRBJ2-7; 8 nucleotides match TRBD2. The CDR3 is made up of 16 amino acids. V shed 7 bases, J shed 3 bases, and the junction held 15 bases outside the gene matches. The V gene's germline CDR1 is SGHRS and CDR2 YFSETQ. CDR3 residues: CASGPRTSSTNYEQYF. CDR3 DNA sequence: TGCGCCAGCGGTCCCCGGACTAGCTCAACCAACTACGAGCAGTACTTC.

This chain joins TRBV5-8 and TRBJ1-4; 7 bases are a match to TRBD1. Germline loops: CDR1 SGHTS, CDR2 YDEGEE. The length of the CDR3 is 17 residues. The junction had 16 bases not matched to a gene; V was cut back by 4 bases and J by 7 bases. CDR3 DNA: TGTGCCAGCAGCGCTGGGACATCGACAGGGAGAGGTGAAAAACTGTTTTTT. Its translation: CASSAGTSTGRGEKLFF. Drawing the rest from reference TRBV5-8 and TRBJ1-4, the complete variable domain is EAGVTQSPTHLIKTRGQQATLRCSPISGHTSVYWYQQALGLGLQFLLWYDEGEERNRGNFPPRFSGRQFPNYSSELNVNALELEDSALYLCASSAGTSTGRGEKLFFGSGTQLSVL.

The chain has TRBV28 and TRBJ1-2; D call uncertain. Trimming pared 2 bases from V and 4 bases from J, leaving 11 bases between. CDR3 length equals 14 residues. Germline V gene data show CDR1 as MDHEN and CDR2 as SYDVKM. This CDR3 is CASSLQETPYGYTF. CDR3 DNA: TGTGCCAGCAGTTTACAGGAAACACCCTATGGCTACACCTTC.

Comments on this clone: It differs at one base from a far larger clone, so likely a read error. V usage is TRBV5-1 and J usage is TRBJ2-7, with 11 bases lining up with TRBD2. The CDR3 totals 16 residues. With 0 bases clipped from V and 3 bases from J, the junction kept 5 bases outside the gene matches. Per germline, CDR1 SGHRS and CDR2 YFSETQ. CDR3 in amino acids: CASSLEETSGIYEQYF. Written as DNA, the CDR3 is TGCGCCAGCAGCTTGGAAGAGACTAGCGGGATCTACGAGCAGTACTTC.

V gene TRBV27 combines with J gene TRBJ1-5; D is possibly TRBD1 (5 bases). Trimming cost V 5 bases and J 7 bases, with 15 bases left between them. The CDR3 is made up of 14 amino acids. The germline CDR1 and CDR2 sequences are MNHEY and SMNVEV (reference sequence). CDR3 sequence: CASSVRDPGQPQHF. The CDR3 DNA is TGTGCCAGCAGTGTCAGGGATCCGGGACAGCCCCAGCATTTT.